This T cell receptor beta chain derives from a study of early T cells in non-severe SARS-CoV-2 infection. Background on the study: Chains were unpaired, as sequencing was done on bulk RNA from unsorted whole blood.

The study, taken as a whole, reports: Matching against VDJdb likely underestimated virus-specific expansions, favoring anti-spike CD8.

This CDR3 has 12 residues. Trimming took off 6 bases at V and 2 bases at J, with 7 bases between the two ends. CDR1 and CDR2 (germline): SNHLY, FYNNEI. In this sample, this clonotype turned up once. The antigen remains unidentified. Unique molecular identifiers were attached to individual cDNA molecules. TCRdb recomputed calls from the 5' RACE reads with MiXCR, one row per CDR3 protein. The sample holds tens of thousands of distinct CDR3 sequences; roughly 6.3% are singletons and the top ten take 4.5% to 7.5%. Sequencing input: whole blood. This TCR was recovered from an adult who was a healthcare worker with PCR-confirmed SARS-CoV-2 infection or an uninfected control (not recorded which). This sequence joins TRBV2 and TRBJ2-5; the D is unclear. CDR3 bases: TGTGCCAGCAGCTCATTACAAGAGACCCAGTACTTC. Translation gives CASSSLQETQYF. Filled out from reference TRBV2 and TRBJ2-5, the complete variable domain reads EPEVTQTPSHQVTQMGQEVILRCVPISNHLYFYWYRQILGQKVEFLVSFYNNEISEKSEIFDDQFSVERPDGSNFTLKIRSTKLEDSAMYFCASSSLQETQYFGPGTRLLVL.